Each of the 21 T cell receptor beta chains below was sequenced from the same sample in a study of Graves' ophthalmopathy and Graves' hyperthyroidism. Scientists amplified the TCR beta CDR3 regions from RNA transcripts. The workflow started with a first-round RT-PCR run with HTBI primers and then moved on to a second-round multiplex PCR. TCRdb recomputed calls from the multiplex PCR reads with MiXCR, one row per CDR3 protein. The table shows some 240,000 distinct CDR3 sequences, with 45% to 55% occurring only once. The material sequenced was peripheral blood. The receptors here all came from an adult man with Graves' ophthalmopathy.

In this sample, this clonotype turned up many times. The chain links TRBV20-1 to TRBJ1-5; D perhaps matches TRBD1 (6 bases). Germline CDR1 DFQATT, CDR2 SNEGSKA (reference sequence). The CDR3 totals 14 residues. V gave up 3 bases and J gave up 2 bases, with 11 bases separating them. CDR3 nucleotides: TGCAGTGCTAGGAACAGGGTTGGCAATCAGCCCCAGCATTTT. Protein product: CSARNRVGNQPQHF.

This clonotype occurred a few times. The rearrangement links TRBV10-2 to TRBJ1-2, with 10 nucleotides matching TRBD1. Germline CDR1 and CDR2: WSHSY and SAAADI. J was trimmed by 5 bases and V by 8 bases; bases with no gene match: 5. This CDR3 contains 13 residues. The CDR3 DNA is TGCGCCAGCTGGGACAGGGGAACTTATGGCTACACCTTC. It codes for CASWDRGTYGYTF.

This chain connects TRBV7-9 to TRBJ2-5, with 9 positions matching TRBD1. CDR1 is SEHNR and CDR2 is FQNEAQ in the germline V gene (reference sequence). V trimming: 4 bases; J trimming: 2 bases; junction bases outside the gene matches: 11. The CDR3 contains 17 residues. The CDR3 DNA reads TGTGCCAGCAGCTCCCCCTGGGACAGGGCTACTCAAGAGACCCAGTACTTC. This sequence encodes CASSSPWDRATQETQYF.

This clonotype has just a few counts. The chain has TRBV19 and TRBJ1-5, with 10 positions matching TRBD1. Germline-derived CDR1 and CDR2 are LNHDA and SQIVND (reference sequence). This CDR3 has 14 amino acids. Unmatched junction bases numbered 6, after V lost 7 bases and J lost 6 bases. The CDR3 loop reads CASKGTGEFQPQHF. The CDR3 DNA is TGTGCCAGTAAAGGGACAGGGGAATTTCAGCCCCAGCATTTT. Filled out from reference TRBV19 and TRBJ1-5, the complete variable domain reads DGGITQSPKYLFRKEGQNVTLSCEQNLNHDAMYWYRQDPGQGLRLIYYSQIVNDFQKGDIAEGYSVSREKKESFPLTVTSAQKNPTAFYLCASKGTGEFQPQHFGDGTRLSIL.

The genes are TRBV6-4 and TRBJ2-7, with 14 bases matching TRBD2. Germline trimming cut 1 base from V and 7 bases from J; bases unmatched to any gene: 9. The CDR3 is made up of 17 amino acids. Germline V gene lookup returns CDR1 MRHNA and CDR2 SNTAGT. CDR3 protein: CASSDWRTSGRTREQYF. The CDR3 bases are TGTGCCAGCAGTGACTGGAGGACTAGCGGGAGGACAAGGGAGCAGTACTTC.

A few counts support this clonotype. The V gene is TRBV13, the J gene TRBJ2-5; a weak D match, TRBD2 (6 bases). The CDR3 is 14 amino acids. In germline, CDR1 is PRHDT, CDR2 FYEKMQ (reference sequence). V lost 3 bases to trimming and J lost 0 bases, with 8 bases between them. This CDR3 reads CASSLRDYQETQYF. The CDR3 nucleotides read TGTGCCAGCAGCTTGCGGGACTACCAAGAGACCCAGTACTTC.

This sequence joins TRBV7-2 and TRBJ2-3; 8 bases fit TRBD2. CDR1 is SGHTA, CDR2 FQGNSA, per germline. The junction had 6 bases not matched to a gene; V was cut back by 5 bases and J by 2 bases. The CDR3 sequence is 15 residues long. CDR3 region: CASSHGLASTDTQYF. CDR3 sequence (DNA): TGTGCCAGCAGCCACGGACTAGCCTCCACAGATACGCAGTATTTT.

About this clonotype: Given the absence of the conserved phenylalanine or tryptophan at the CDR3 end, a read error is likely. V gene TRBV10-1 combines with J gene TRBJ2-5, with TRBD1 identical over 8 bases. Losses at the gene ends were 5 bases for V and 4 bases for J; bases not matched to a gene: 3. This CDR3 contains 13 residues. Germline CDR1 WNHNN, CDR2 SYGVQD (reference sequence). The CDR3 loop reads CASSRDRGETQYL. DNA of the CDR3: TGCGCCAGCAGTAGAGACAGGGGAGAGACCCAGTACCTC.

Remarks on this clonotype: Sequence at one end of the junction differs from germline and may be a read error. The chain combines TRBV10-2 with TRBJ2-7; 7 bases agree with TRBD1. Per germline, CDR1 WSHSY and CDR2 SAAADI. The CDR3 has 14 amino acids. CDR3 residues: CASSYPGGSYEQYF. The CDR3 bases are TGTGCCAGCAGTTACCCAGGGGGATCCTACGAGCAGTACTTC.

This sequence joins TRBV19 and TRBJ1-3, with D maybe TRBD1 (5 bases). CDR1 and CDR2 (germline): LNHDA, SQIVND (reference sequence). V lost 10 bases, J lost 0 bases, and 10 bases lay in between. This CDR3 spans 13 amino acids. The CDR3 spells CATGRSSGNTIYF. As DNA, the CDR3 is TGTGCCACGGGACGGAGCTCTGGAAACACCATATATTTT. Full variable domain (remainder filled in from reference TRBV19 and TRBJ1-3): DGGITQSPKYLFRKEGQNVTLSCEQNLNHDAMYWYRQDPGQGLRLIYYSQIVNDFQKGDIAEGYSVSREKKESFPLTVTSAQKNPTAFYLCATGRSSGNTIYFGEGSWLTVV.

The V and J genes are TRBV20-1 and TRBJ2-7; 9 bases agree with TRBD1. The CDR3 has 12 amino acids. Germline trimming cut 5 bases from V and 4 bases from J; bases unmatched to any gene: 3. Germline V CDR1 and CDR2: DFQATT, SNEGSKA (reference sequence). CDR3 sequence: CSAHRGQYEQYF. The DNA for the CDR3 is TGCAGTGCTCACAGGGGGCAGTACGAGCAGTACTTC.

The chain carries TRBV10-3 and TRBJ1-4; D is unresolved. CDR1 ENHRY and CDR2 SYGVKD come from the germline V gene. The V gene lost 6 bases and the J gene lost 7 bases, with 24 bases spanning the gap. CDR3 length equals 17 residues. CDR3 nucleotides: TGTGCCATCAGACGACTACCTATTCCTTCTATCGGTGAAAAACTGTTTTTT. Translated, it gives CAIRRLPIPSIGEKLFF.

The chain recombines TRBV11-2 with TRBJ2-5, with 12 positions matching TRBD2. CDR3 size: 14 residues. Unmatched junction bases numbered 1, after V lost 3 bases and J lost 5 bases. Looked up from germline, CDR1 is SGHAT and CDR2 is FQNNGV. The CDR3 spells CASSFLAGGETQYF. The CDR3 bases are TGTGCCAGCAGCTTCCTAGCGGGAGGGGAGACCCAGTACTTC.

This clonotype came up a few times. This chain connects TRBV7-9 to TRBJ1-2; 10 nucleotides agree with TRBD1. Germline values: CDR1 SEHNR, CDR2 FQNEAQ (reference sequence). V was clipped by 1 base and J by 6 bases; unmatched bases: 5. The length of the CDR3 is 15 residues. Written as DNA, the CDR3 is TGTGCCAGCAGCTTAGGGGGACAGGGGAGTCATGGCTACACCTTC. The encoded protein is CASSLGGQGSHGYTF.

This clonotype was seen more than once but under ten times. V and J are TRBV20-1 and TRBJ1-1; 7 nucleotides match TRBD1. There are 15 residues in the CDR3. From germline, CDR1 is DFQATT and CDR2 SNEGSKA (reference sequence). V shed 5 bases and J 4 bases; nucleotides not matched to a gene: 13. For the CDR3, the DNA is TGCAGTGCTGAAGAGGGGAGGGGGCAGGGCACTGAAGCTTTCTTT. As protein: CSAEEGRGQGTEAFF.

This chain links TRBV2 with TRBJ1-4, with TRBD1 matching 8 bases. The CDR3 consists of 15 residues. The junction had 10 bases not matched to a gene; V was cut back by 8 bases and J by 5 bases. Germline V gene lookup returns CDR1 SNHLY and CDR2 FYNNEI. The CDR3 reads CASGGQGGDNEKLFF. The CDR3 DNA sequence: TGTGCCAGCGGTGGACAGGGTGGGGACAATGAAAAACTGTTTTTT. Drawing the rest from reference TRBV2 and TRBJ1-4, the complete variable domain is EPEVTQTPSHQVTQMGQEVILRCVPISNHLYFYWYRQILGQKVEFLVSFYNNEISEKSEIFDDQFSVERPDGSNFTLKIRSTKLEDSAMYFCASGGQGGDNEKLFFGSGTQLSVL.

The chain carries TRBV9 and TRBJ2-2; either TRBD1 or TRBD2 may supply D (6 bases each). The ends were cut back, 4 bases at V and 6 bases at J, with 13 bases in the middle. Germline-derived CDR1 and CDR2 are SGDLS and YYNGEE. The CDR3 extends over 14 amino acids. CDR3 in amino acids: CASSQQGGSGELFF. The CDR3 DNA is TGTGCCAGCAGCCAACAAGGGGGGTCCGGGGAGCTGTTTTTT.

This chain links TRBV4-1 with TRBJ2-7, with D perhaps TRBD2 (5 bases). The V and J ends lost 4 bases and 5 bases respectively, with 21 bases between them. From germline, CDR1 is MGHRA and CDR2 YSYEKL. This CDR3 is built from 16 residues. This CDR3 is CASSPEGGGPYDEQYF. CDR3 nucleotide sequence: TGCGCCAGCAGCCCCGAGGGCGGAGGACCTTACGACGAGCAGTACTTC.

The CDR3 DNA follows: TGCGCCAGCAGCTTGGACCCAGGGCTGGATCAGCCCCAGCATTTT. Protein sequence: CASSLDPGLDQPQHF. The gene calls are TRBV5-1 and TRBJ1-5; weak D call: TRBD1 (5 bases). CDR1 is SGHRS, CDR2 YFSETQ, per germline. The CDR3 loop spans 15 amino acids. Trimming removed 0 bases from V and 5 bases from J, with 12 bases in between.

This clonotype was picked up a small number of times. The chain has TRBV19 and TRBJ1-2, with TRBD1 matching 7 bases. The CDR3 spans 13 residues. V dropped 6 bases and J dropped 3; count of bases not matched to a gene: 4. Germline V gene data show CDR1 as LNHDA and CDR2 as SQIVND (reference sequence). CDR3 DNA: TGTGCCAGTAGGATTGACAGGGACTATGGCTACACCTTC. Translation: CASRIDRDYGYTF.

The V and J genes are TRBV4-1 and TRBJ1-5; D is possibly TRBD1 (6 bases). CDR1 and CDR2 from the germline V gene are MGHRA and YSYEKL. V was cut by 6 bases and J by 6 bases, with 12 bases left in between. This CDR3 comprises 13 residues. CDR3 region: CASSPTGSQPQHF. The CDR3 nucleotides read TGCGCCAGCAGTCCAACAGGGAGTCAGCCCCAGCATTTT.